These T cell receptor beta chains were read from a single sample in a study of beta chain features in type 1 diabetes. Clones were read by immunoSEQ multiplex PCR, and TCRdb kept only the in-frame ones, dropping some. Of roughly 610,000 clones in the sample, around 15% were seen once. The sample consisted of naive CD4+ T cells from blood. The receptors shown here come from a man aged 18 to 29 in good health. Both conserved end residues are part of each CDR3. A D gene is named only where the DNA matches it firmly. Clone size is shown for a subset of rows, as once, few, many or a class of expanded clone.

D: -
J: TRBJ2-5
V: TRBV28
size: -
DNA: TGTGCCAGCCGACCCGTACAGGGTGGAAGGGAGACCCAGTACTTC
CDR3: CASRPVQGGRETQYF

D: -
J: TRBJ1-2
V: TRBV5-4
size: -
DNA: TGTGCCAGCAGCCAACAGCAGAACTATGGCTACACCTTC
CDR3: CASSQQQNYGYTF

D: -
J: TRBJ1-2
V: TRBV30
size: few
DNA: TGTGCCTGGAGTGTGCTGGTGAACTATGGCTACACCTTC
CDR3: CAWSVLVNYGYTF

D: -
J: TRBJ1-1
V: TRBV7-9
size: -
DNA: TGTGCCAGCAGCTTTTGGGAGGTCGGTGAAGCTTTCTTT
CDR3: CASSFWEVGEAFF

D: -
J: TRBJ2-7
V: TRBV28
size: -
DNA: TGTGCCAGCAGTTTATTAACCTACGAGCAGTACTTC
CDR3: CASSLLTYEQYF

D: -
J: TRBJ2-7
V: TRBV28
size: -
DNA: TGTGCCAGCAGACCGGGGCCCGCGGGCTACGAGCAGTACTTC
CDR3: CASRPGPAGYEQYF

D: -
J: TRBJ2-1
V: TRBV27
size: once
DNA: TGTGCCAGCGGGGCCCGTGAGCAGTTCTTC
CDR3: CASGAREQFF

D: -
J: TRBJ1-2
V: TRBV29-1
size: -
DNA: TGCAGCTCTCGACGGGACCCTTCCTATGGCTACACCTTC
CDR3: CSSRRDPSYGYTF

D: TRBD2
J: TRBJ2-3
V: TRBV7-2
size: -
DNA: TGTGCCAGCAGCTTAACTAGCGGGGGGTCCTTAACAGATACGCAGTATTTT
CDR3: CASSLTSGGSLTDTQYF

D: TRBD1
J: TRBJ1-5
V: TRBV19
size: -
DNA: TGTGCCAGTCTTCACAGGGGGGCAAATCAGCCCCAGCATTTT
CDR3: CASLHRGANQPQHF

D: TRBD1
J: TRBJ1-1
V: TRBV19
size: few
DNA: TGTGCCAGTAGGGGGACAGGTATGAACACTGAAGCTTTCTTT
CDR3: CASRGTGMNTEAFF

D: -
J: TRBJ1-1
V: TRBV2
size: few
DNA: TGTGCCAGCAGGGGAGACAGCATGAACACTGAAGCTTTCTTT
CDR3: CASRGDSMNTEAFF

D: -
J: TRBJ2-6
V: TRBV27
size: few
DNA: TGTGCCAGCAGTTTTATCTTCGGCAGCTCTGGGGCCAACGTCCTGACTTTC
CDR3: CASSFIFGSSGANVLTF

D: -
J: TRBJ2-7
V: TRBV4-1
size: -
DNA: TGCGCCAGCAGCCAAGATAGATGGCAGATGAGCTCCTACGAGCAGTACTTC
CDR3: CASSQDRWQMSSYEQYF

D: TRBD1
J: TRBJ1-4
V: TRBV9
size: -
DNA: TGTGCCAGCAGCGACTACGACAGGGTGGGTGAAAAACTGTTTTTT
CDR3: CASSDYDRVGEKLFF

D: -
J: TRBJ1-4
V: TRBV7-2
size: -
DNA: TGTGCCAGCAGCTTAACCACGAATGAAAAACTGTTTTTT
CDR3: CASSLTTNEKLFF

D: -
J: TRBJ2-5
V: TRBV6-1
size: -
DNA: TGTGCCACCTCCTACCAAGAGACCCAGTACTTC
CDR3: CATSYQETQYF

D: -
J: TRBJ2-6
V: TRBV19
size: -
DNA: TGTGCCAGTAGTCCTCTTGGACCCTTATCTGGGGCCAACGTCCTGACTTTC
CDR3: CASSPLGPLSGANVLTF

D: -
J: TRBJ2-7
V: TRBV7-2
size: few
DNA: TGTGCCAGCGGGGAACGATACGAGCAGTACTTC
CDR3: CASGERYEQYF

D: -
J: TRBJ2-7
V: TRBV7-9
size: -
DNA: TGTGCCAGCAGCTTAGCTATAGGGCCCTACGAGCAGTACTTC
CDR3: CASSLAIGPYEQYF

D: -
J: TRBJ1-2
V: TRBV30
size: few
DNA: TGTGCCTGGAGTAGCCGAATCGGGACAACTAACTATGGCTACACCTTC
CDR3: CAWSSRIGTTNYGYTF

D: -
J: TRBJ2-1
V: TRBV9
size: -
DNA: TGTGCCAGCAGCGGACGGGTTGGCATGGGTAATGAGCAGTTCTTC
CDR3: CASSGRVGMGNEQFF

D: TRBD1
J: TRBJ2-3
V: TRBV7-9
size: few
DNA: TGTGCCAGCAGCCCACAGGGGGGCACAGATACGCAGTATTTT
CDR3: CASSPQGGTDTQYF

D: TRBD2
J: TRBJ2-3
V: TRBV7-2
size: -
DNA: TGCGCCAGCAGCCCCCGACGGCGGGAGGGGACAGATACGCAGTATTTT
CDR3: CASSPRRREGTDTQYF

D: -
J: TRBJ2-7
V: TRBV9
size: few
DNA: TGTGCCAGCAGCGTAGACAGGGGGGGCGAGCAGTACTTC
CDR3: CASSVDRGGEQYF

D: TRBD1
J: TRBJ2-7
V: TRBV2
size: few
DNA: TGTGCCAGCAGTTCTGACAGGGACAAGTACTTC
CDR3: CASSSDRDKYF

D: -
J: TRBJ2-5
V: TRBV5-4
size: few
DNA: TGTGCCAGCAGCTTTCGTAACCCCGGGGGTCAAGAGACCCAGTACTTC
CDR3: CASSFRNPGGQETQYF

D: TRBD1
J: TRBJ2-5
V: TRBV15
size: -
DNA: TGTGCCACCAGCCGGAGAACAGGGGGCTCCCAAGAGACCCAGTACTTC
CDR3: CATSRRTGGSQETQYF

D: TRBD2
J: TRBJ2-3
V: TRBV19
size: few
DNA: TGTGCCGGCAGCCGAATAGCGGGGGGTGCCGCAGATACGCAGTATTTT
CDR3: CAGSRIAGGAADTQYF

D: -
J: TRBJ2-1
V: TRBV10-3
size: many
DNA: TGTGCCATCAGTGGCGTGAGCGGCTCCTACAATGAGCAGTTCTTC
CDR3: CAISGVSGSYNEQFF

D: TRBD2
J: TRBJ2-3
V: TRBV9
size: -
DNA: TGTGCCAGCAGCGTAGGAGGCGGGGGGGCCCCAGATACGCAGTATTTT
CDR3: CASSVGGGGAPDTQYF

D: -
J: TRBJ2-3
V: TRBV29-1
size: -
DNA: TGCAGCGTTGGGTCTTGGGGGAGAAACACAGATACGCAGTATTTT
CDR3: CSVGSWGRNTDTQYF

D: TRBD1
J: TRBJ2-3
V: TRBV7-9
size: few
DNA: TGTGCCAGCAGCTTTTGGCAGGGGGCTAGCACAGATACGCAGTATTTT
CDR3: CASSFWQGASTDTQYF

D: -
J: TRBJ2-5
V: TRBV19
size: few
DNA: TGTGCCAGTAGTATAGAGGTCAGTGCCAAGGCCCAGTACTTC
CDR3: CASSIEVSAKAQYF

D: TRBD2
J: TRBJ2-3
V: TRBV5-1
size: few
DNA: TGCGCCAGCCACCGGGGGGGCATTACAGATACGCAGTATTTT
CDR3: CASHRGGITDTQYF

D: -
J: TRBJ2-3
V: TRBV5-1
size: -
DNA: TGCGCCAGCAGCTTGGGAGACCCCGTGGATACGCAGTATTTT
CDR3: CASSLGDPVDTQYF

D: -
J: TRBJ2-7
V: TRBV7-6
size: few
DNA: TGTGCCAGCAGCTTAGGATCAATGCGGGCCGAGCAGTACTTC
CDR3: CASSLGSMRAEQYF

D: -
J: TRBJ1-1
V: TRBV7-2
size: few
DNA: TGTGCCAGCAGCTTAATAGGGGTACGTGAAGCTTTCTTT
CDR3: CASSLIGVREAFF

D: TRBD2
J: TRBJ2-2
V: TRBV4-2
size: few
DNA: TGTGCCAGCAGCCCCGTAGCGGGAGGAGTCACCGGGGAGCTGTTTTTT
CDR3: CASSPVAGGVTGELFF

D: -
J: TRBJ1-2
V: TRBV6-1
size: -
DNA: TGTGCCAGCAGTCCAGGGACCGTTAACTATGGCTACACCTTC
CDR3: CASSPGTVNYGYTF

D: -
J: TRBJ1-3
V: TRBV7-2
size: -
DNA: TGTGCCAGCAGCTTAGGCCTCTCTGGAAACACCATATATTTT
CDR3: CASSLGLSGNTIYF

D: -
J: TRBJ1-5
V: TRBV18
size: few
DNA: TGTGCCAGCTCACCACCGGCTGGCAATCAGCCCCAGCATTTT
CDR3: CASSPPAGNQPQHF

D: -
J: TRBJ1-5
V: TRBV18
size: -
DNA: TGTGCCAGCTCACCAGGGGGCAGCAATCAGCCCCAGCATTTT
CDR3: CASSPGGSNQPQHF

D: TRBD1
J: TRBJ2-3
V: TRBV18
size: few
DNA: TGTGCCAGCTCACCACCCCGGGACAGGATGCAGTATTTT
CDR3: CASSPPRDRMQYF

D: -
J: TRBJ2-5
V: TRBV6-5
size: few
DNA: TGTGCCAGCAGTTCACCAGAGACCCAGTACTTC
CDR3: CASSSPETQYF

D: -
J: TRBJ1-2
V: TRBV30
size: -
DNA: TGTGCCTGGAACCCAAATGGGAAAACTATTGGCTACACCTTC
CDR3: CAWNPNGKTIGYTF